These 21 T cell receptor beta chains came from one sample sequenced in a study of T cells after posttransplantation cyclophosphamide. Produced via immunoSEQ multiplex PCR; TCRdb's table is partial and in-frame only. The sample has approximately 29,000 clones, roughly 90% seen once. The specimen sequenced was PBMCs. The receptor source for this set is a man aged 45 to 65.

The J gene is TRBJ1-1, the V gene TRBV5-1; D not resolved. V was cut by 4 bases and J by 4 bases, with 11 bases left in between. Germline loops: CDR1 SGHRS, CDR2 YFSETQ. The CDR3 loop spans 13 amino acids. The CDR3 bases are TGCGCCAGCAGCCGAGAGACGGGCACTGAAGCTTTCTTT. Encoded protein: CASSRETGTEAFF.

The chain recombines TRBV4-2 with TRBJ2-2, with 9 positions matching TRBD2. The germline CDR1 and CDR2 sequences are LGHNA and YNFKEQ. Trimming removed 5 bases from V and 7 bases from J; junction bases left unmatched: 11. This CDR3 is 16 amino acids long. This chain's CDR3 is CASSSGSGRYVGELFF. The CDR3 DNA reads TGTGCCAGCAGCTCGGGTAGCGGGAGATATGTCGGGGAGCTGTTTTTT.

The chain combines TRBV4-2 with TRBJ2-1, with 12 bases aligning to TRBD2. The germline V gene has CDR1 LGHNA and CDR2 YNFKEQ. The CDR3 totals 16 residues. J gave up 6 bases and V 4 bases, and 7 bases lay outside the gene matches. The CDR3 DNA is TGTGCCAGCAGCCCCACCCTGACTAGCGGGGGCAATGAGCAGTTCTTC. Protein sequence: CASSPTLTSGGNEQFF.

This clone was detected once. The chain links TRBV5-1 to TRBJ1-2; D is possibly TRBD1 (5 bases). The germline V gene encodes CDR1 SGHRS and CDR2 YFSETQ. The V and J ends lost 3 bases and 6 bases respectively, with 15 bases between them. The CDR3 extends over 14 amino acids. DNA for the CDR3: TGCGCCAGCAGCTCGCACGGGGGAGGCCATGGCTACACCTTC. Translating it yields CASSSHGGGHGYTF.

This chain uses TRBV7-2 with TRBJ1-4; D perhaps matches TRBD1 (5 bases). Deletions cut 4 bases from V and 3 bases from J, with 15 bases between. CDR1 SGHTA and CDR2 FQGNSA come from the germline V gene. The CDR3 is made up of 16 amino acids. Written as DNA, the CDR3 is TGTGCCAGCAGCTCAACCAGGGCCTCGGCTAATGAAAAACTGTTTTTT. It encodes CASSSTRASANEKLFF.

This clone was observed a handful of times. The chain joins TRBV7-9 to TRBJ1-1; possible D gene TRBD1, 6 bases. CDR3 length: 10 residues. The germline V gene encodes CDR1 SEHNR and CDR2 FQNEAQ (reference sequence). Trimming cost V 11 bases and J 11 bases, with 15 bases left between them. The chain's CDR3 is CASGGGAAFF. DNA for the CDR3: TGTGCCTCTGGGGGGGGCGCTGCTTTCTTT.

V usage is TRBV5-4 and J usage is TRBJ1-2, with unresolved D. Per germline, CDR1 SGHNT and CDR2 YYREEE (reference sequence). The CDR3 is 14 residues long. Trimming stripped 1 base from V and 1 base from J, with 8 bases between. CDR3 in amino acids: CASSLIGYNYGYTF. CDR3 in DNA: TGTGCCAGCAGCTTGATCGGGTATAACTATGGCTACACCTTC.

This clone has only one observation. The gene calls are TRBV5-1 and TRBJ1-6; 9 nucleotides align to TRBD1. Trimming removed 2 bases from V and 7 bases from J; junction bases left unmatched: 4. The CDR3 consists of 15 residues. Germline V gene sequence: CDR1 SGHRS, CDR2 YFSETQ. CDR3 protein: CASSLLGTGNSPLHF. CDR3 nucleotide sequence: TGCGCCAGCAGCTTACTCGGGACAGGGAATTCACCCCTCCACTTT. Looking up the rest from reference TRBV5-1 and TRBJ1-6 gives the full variable domain: KAGVTQTPRYLIKTRGQQVTLSCSPISGHRSVSWYQQTPGQGLQFLFEYFSETQRNKGNFPGRFSGRQFSNSRSEMNVSTLELGDSALYLCASSLLGTGNSPLHFGNGTRLTVT.

This clone was seen just once. The rearrangement joins TRBV7-9 to TRBJ1-2, with D tentatively TRBD1 (5 bases). Trimming removed 3 bases at V and 7 bases at J, with 9 bases between. Germline CDR1 SEHNR, CDR2 FQNEAQ (reference sequence). The CDR3 runs 12 residues. Here the CDR3 reads CASSFQGGGYTF. CDR3 coding DNA: TGTGCCAGCAGCTTTCAGGGCGGTGGCTACACCTTC.

The chain is built from TRBV7-9 and TRBJ1-2; no clear D gene. In germline, CDR1 is SEHNR, CDR2 FQNEAQ (reference sequence). The CDR3 consists of 15 residues. The V end lost 0 bases, the J end lost 4 bases, and 12 bases lay between the germline ends. CDR3 loop: CASSLAGQVSYGYTF. The CDR3 nucleotides read TGTGCCAGCAGCTTAGCCGGTCAGGTCTCCTATGGCTACACCTTC.

J is TRBJ1-2 and V is TRBV4-3, with a tentative D call TRBD1 (5 bases). The germline V gene encodes CDR1 LGHNA and CDR2 YSLEER. V was cut by 3 bases and J by 2 bases, with 7 bases left in between. The CDR3 has 13 amino acids. Here the CDR3 reads CASSHRANYGYTF. CDR3 bases: TGCGCCAGCAGCCACAGGGCCAACTATGGCTACACCTTC.

The rearrangement links TRBV11-2 to TRBJ2-1; 7 nucleotides agree with TRBD2. The CDR3 runs 12 residues. Germline V gives CDR1 SGHAT, CDR2 FQNNGV. V was clipped by 10 bases and J by 8 bases; unmatched bases: 8. The CDR3 region is CATLGGSHEQFF. As DNA, the CDR3 is TGTGCCACCCTCGGGGGGAGCCATGAGCAGTTCTTC.

V usage is TRBV19 and J usage is TRBJ2-5; D perhaps matches TRBD2 (6 bases). V was shortened by 5 bases and J by 5 bases, with 18 bases between the two germline ends. Per the germline V gene, CDR1 is LNHDA and CDR2 is SQIVND (reference sequence). This CDR3 region has 15 residues. The CDR3 loop is CASSLALSLAETQYF. CDR3 nucleotides: TGTGCCAGTAGTCTAGCTTTAAGTCTAGCGGAGACCCAGTACTTC.

The chain is built from TRBV11-3 and TRBJ1-5, with TRBD1 identical over 9 bases. This CDR3 has 15 residues. V shed 4 bases and J 5 bases; nucleotides not matched to a gene: 6. The germline gives CDR1 SGHNT, CDR2 YENEEA. The CDR3: CASSSTGGGDQPQHF. The CDR3 nucleotides are TGTGCCAGCAGCTCTACAGGGGGCGGGGATCAGCCCCAGCATTTT.

The rearrangement uses TRBV5-4 and TRBJ2-5; TRBD2 agrees at 12 bases. V dropped 0 bases and J dropped 2; count of bases not matched to a gene: 2. CDR1 is SGHNT and CDR2 is YYREEE in the germline V gene (reference sequence). The CDR3 contains 16 residues. CDR3 in DNA: TGTGCCAGCAGCTTGGTACTAGCGGGGGGTCAAGAGACCCAGTACTTC. Translation gives CASSLVLAGGQETQYF.

The rearrangement joins TRBV7-6 to TRBJ1-3; no reliable D call. There are 20 residues in the CDR3. V shed 5 bases and J shed 0 bases, with 26 bases lying between them. CDR1 is SGHVS and CDR2 is FNYEAQ in the germline V gene. CDR3 amino acids: CASSGGFLDLVADSGNTIYF. The CDR3 DNA sequence: TGTGCCAGCAGCGGAGGGTTTCTTGATTTGGTGGCCGACTCTGGAAACACCATATATTTT.

The chain employs TRBV6-5 and TRBJ2-4; TRBD2 is a possible D gene (5 bases). The CDR3 totals 15 residues. CDR1 MNHEY and CDR2 SVGAGI come from the germline V gene. V lost 6 bases and J 0 bases, leaving 12 bases between the germline ends. CDR3 in DNA: TGTGCCAGCAGGTCCCCGGGGAGAGCCAAAAACATTCAGTACTTC. Translation gives CASRSPGRAKNIQYF.

The rearrangement links TRBV15 to TRBJ2-2; 8 bases fit TRBD2. This CDR3 spans 15 amino acids. Looked up from germline, CDR1 is LNHNV and CDR2 is YYDKDF (reference sequence). The V gene end was trimmed by 0 bases and the J gene end by 7 bases; junction bases not matched to a gene: 4. The CDR3 protein is CATSRDGGDVGELFF. CDR3 DNA: TGTGCCACCAGCAGAGACGGGGGGGATGTCGGGGAGCTGTTTTTT. Together with reference TRBV15 and TRBJ2-2, the CDR3 gives the full variable domain: DAMVIQNPRYQVTQFGKPVTLSCSQTLNHNVMYWYQQKSSQAPKLLFHYYDKDFNNEADTPDNFQSRRPNTSFCFLDIRSPGLGDTAMYLCATSRDGGDVGELFFGEGSRLTVL.

The rearrangement uses TRBV29-1 and TRBJ2-1; possibly TRBD2 for D (6 bases). The CDR3 runs 13 residues. The germline V gene has CDR1 SQVTM and CDR2 ANQGSEA. The germline V and J ends were trimmed by 4 bases and 3 bases, with 10 bases remaining between them. The CDR3 spells CSVGLVLYNEQFF. In nucleotides, the CDR3 is TGCAGCGTTGGACTAGTCCTCTACAATGAGCAGTTCTTC.

This clone was detected a few times. The gene calls are TRBV28 and TRBJ2-1; TRBD1 matches 7 bases. Trimming at V came to 7 bases and at J to 0 bases, leaving 0 bases not matched to a gene. This CDR3 is built from 13 residues. Per the germline V gene, CDR1 is MDHEN and CDR2 is SYDVKM. Here the CDR3 reads CASNRGSYNEQFF. The CDR3 region has the DNA TGTGCCAGCAACAGGGGCTCCTACAATGAGCAGTTCTTC.

The genes are TRBV28 and TRBJ2-3, with 7 bases identical to TRBD2. The CDR3 is 17 residues long. Germline V gene data show CDR1 as MDHEN and CDR2 as SYDVKM. V dropped 4 bases and J dropped 5; count of bases not matched to a gene: 15. The CDR3 nucleotides are TGTGCCAGCAGTTCGGCCCGGACTAGGGGAGTGGAAGATACGCAGTATTTT. This sequence encodes CASSSARTRGVEDTQYF.